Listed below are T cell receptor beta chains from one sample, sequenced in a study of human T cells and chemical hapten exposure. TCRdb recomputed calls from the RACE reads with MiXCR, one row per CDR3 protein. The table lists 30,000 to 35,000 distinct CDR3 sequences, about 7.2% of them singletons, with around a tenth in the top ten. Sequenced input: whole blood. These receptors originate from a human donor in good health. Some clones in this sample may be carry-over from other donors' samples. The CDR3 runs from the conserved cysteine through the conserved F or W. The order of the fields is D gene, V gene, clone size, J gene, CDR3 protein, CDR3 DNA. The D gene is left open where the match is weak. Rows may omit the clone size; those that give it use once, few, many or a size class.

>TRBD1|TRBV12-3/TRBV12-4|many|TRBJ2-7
CASSTQGVLGEQYF
TGTGCCAGCAGCACACAGGGGGTCCTTGGCGAGCAGTACTTC
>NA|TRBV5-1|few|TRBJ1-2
CASSPEGVQGYTF
TGCGCCAGCAGCCCGGAGGGGGTGCAAGGCTACACCTTC
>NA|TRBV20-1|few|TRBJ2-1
CSARGVESVRGGEQFF
TGCAGTGCTAGAGGCGTCGAATCCGTCAGGGGGGGCGAGCAGTTCTTC
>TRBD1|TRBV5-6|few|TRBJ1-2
CASSLDMGDRVGGYTF
TGTGCCAGCAGCTTGGATATGGGGGACAGAGTGGGTGGCTACACCTTC
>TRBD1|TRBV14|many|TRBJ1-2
CASSYGQGRDGYTF
TGTGCCAGCAGCTACGGACAGGGAAGAGATGGCTACACCTTC
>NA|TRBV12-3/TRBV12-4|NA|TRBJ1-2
CASSPYFGRGSHGYTF
TGTGCCAGCAGTCCATATTTCGGCAGGGGTAGCCATGGCTACACCTTC
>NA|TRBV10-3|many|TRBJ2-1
CAISHPPTDEQFF
TGTGCCATCAGCCATCCCCCGACGGATGAGCAGTTCTTC
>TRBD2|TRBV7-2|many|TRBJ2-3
CASSLAEPGLAGTYTDTQYF
TGTGCCAGCAGCTTAGCGGAACCGGGACTAGCGGGGACATACACAGATACGCAGTATTTT
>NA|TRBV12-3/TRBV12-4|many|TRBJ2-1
CASTHPFRQVYNEQFF
TGTGCCAGCACCCACCCCTTCCGGCAAGTCTACAATGAGCAGTTCTTC
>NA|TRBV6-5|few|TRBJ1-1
CASKKTGNTEAFF
TGTGCCAGCAAGAAGACAGGGAACACTGAAGCTTTCTTT
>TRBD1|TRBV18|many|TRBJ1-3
CASSPQQGTSGNTIYF
TGTGCCAGCTCACCGCAACAGGGGACCTCTGGAAACACCATATATTTT
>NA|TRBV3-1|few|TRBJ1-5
CASSQRVCDQPQHF
TGTGCCAGCAGCCAAAGGGTTTGTGATCAGCCCCAGCATTTT
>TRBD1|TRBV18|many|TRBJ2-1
CASSTSGGKNEQFF
TGTGCCAGCTCAACGTCAGGGGGCAAGAATGAGCAGTTCTTC
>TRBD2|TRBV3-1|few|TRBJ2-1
CASSQDQGLAGVHEQFF
TGTGCCAGCAGCCAAGATCAGGGACTAGCGGGAGTGCATGAGCAGTTCTTC
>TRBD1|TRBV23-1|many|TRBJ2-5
CASRTGGETQYF
TGCGCCAGCAGGACAGGGGGGGAGACCCAGTACTTC
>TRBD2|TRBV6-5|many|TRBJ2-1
CASSYSRSSGRPYNEQFF
TGTGCCAGCAGTTACTCGAGATCAAGCGGGAGACCCTACAATGAGCAGTTCTTC
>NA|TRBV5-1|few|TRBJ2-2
CASVDSSNTGELFF
TGCGCCAGCGTGGACAGCTCGAACACCGGGGAGCTGTTTTTT
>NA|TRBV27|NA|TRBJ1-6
CASAREGWGSPLHF
TGTGCCAGCGCTAGGGAGGGTTGGGGTTCACCCCTCCACTTT
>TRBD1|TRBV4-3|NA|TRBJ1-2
CASSRDRGIGGYTF
TGCGCCAGCAGCCGAGACAGGGGAATTGGTGGCTACACCTTC
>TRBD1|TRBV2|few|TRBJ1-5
CASRAGGRGNQPQHF
TGTGCCAGCAGGGCAGGGGGCAGGGGCAATCAGCCCCAGCATTTT
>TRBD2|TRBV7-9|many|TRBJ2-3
CASNPGRSSGGDTDTQYF
TGTGCCAGCAACCCTGGTCGGTCTAGCGGGGGTGACACAGATACGCAGTATTTT
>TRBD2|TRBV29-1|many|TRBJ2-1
CSVQREGLRF
TGCAGCGTCCAGCGGGAGGGCCTTAGGTTC
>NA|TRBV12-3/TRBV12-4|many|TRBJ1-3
CASSLNHADTIYF
TGTGCCAGCAGTTTAAACCACGCGGACACCATATATTTT
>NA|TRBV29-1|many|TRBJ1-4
CSVTGAREKLFF
TGCAGCGTGACGGGTGCTAGGGAAAAACTGTTTTTT
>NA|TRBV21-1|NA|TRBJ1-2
CASSASGPATNYGYTF
TGTGCCAGCAGCGCCAGCGGGCCAGCGACTAACTATGGCTACACCTTC
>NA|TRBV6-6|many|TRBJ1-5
CASTGVNSNQPQHF
TGTGCCAGCACGGGGGTCAATAGCAATCAGCCCCAGCATTTT
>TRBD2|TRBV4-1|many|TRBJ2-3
CASSQSDALAGGSDTQYF
TGCGCCAGCAGCCAATCAGACGCACTAGCGGGGGGATCAGATACGCAGTATTTT